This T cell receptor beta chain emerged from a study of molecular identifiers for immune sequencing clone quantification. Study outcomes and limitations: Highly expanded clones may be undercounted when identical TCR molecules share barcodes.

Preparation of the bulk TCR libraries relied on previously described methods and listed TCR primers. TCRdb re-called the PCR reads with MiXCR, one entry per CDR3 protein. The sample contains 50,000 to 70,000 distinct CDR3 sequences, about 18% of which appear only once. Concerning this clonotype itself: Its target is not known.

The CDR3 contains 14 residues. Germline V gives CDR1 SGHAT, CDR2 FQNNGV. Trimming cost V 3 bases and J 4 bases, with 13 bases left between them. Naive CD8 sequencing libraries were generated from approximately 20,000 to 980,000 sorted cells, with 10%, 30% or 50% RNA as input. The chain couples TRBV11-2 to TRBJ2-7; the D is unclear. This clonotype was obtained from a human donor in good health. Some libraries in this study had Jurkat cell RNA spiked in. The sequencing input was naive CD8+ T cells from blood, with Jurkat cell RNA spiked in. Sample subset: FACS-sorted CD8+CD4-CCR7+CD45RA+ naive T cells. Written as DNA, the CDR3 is TGTGCCAGCAGCTTGCGCCTGGAGTGGTACGAGCAGTACTTC. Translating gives CASSLRLEWYEQYF.